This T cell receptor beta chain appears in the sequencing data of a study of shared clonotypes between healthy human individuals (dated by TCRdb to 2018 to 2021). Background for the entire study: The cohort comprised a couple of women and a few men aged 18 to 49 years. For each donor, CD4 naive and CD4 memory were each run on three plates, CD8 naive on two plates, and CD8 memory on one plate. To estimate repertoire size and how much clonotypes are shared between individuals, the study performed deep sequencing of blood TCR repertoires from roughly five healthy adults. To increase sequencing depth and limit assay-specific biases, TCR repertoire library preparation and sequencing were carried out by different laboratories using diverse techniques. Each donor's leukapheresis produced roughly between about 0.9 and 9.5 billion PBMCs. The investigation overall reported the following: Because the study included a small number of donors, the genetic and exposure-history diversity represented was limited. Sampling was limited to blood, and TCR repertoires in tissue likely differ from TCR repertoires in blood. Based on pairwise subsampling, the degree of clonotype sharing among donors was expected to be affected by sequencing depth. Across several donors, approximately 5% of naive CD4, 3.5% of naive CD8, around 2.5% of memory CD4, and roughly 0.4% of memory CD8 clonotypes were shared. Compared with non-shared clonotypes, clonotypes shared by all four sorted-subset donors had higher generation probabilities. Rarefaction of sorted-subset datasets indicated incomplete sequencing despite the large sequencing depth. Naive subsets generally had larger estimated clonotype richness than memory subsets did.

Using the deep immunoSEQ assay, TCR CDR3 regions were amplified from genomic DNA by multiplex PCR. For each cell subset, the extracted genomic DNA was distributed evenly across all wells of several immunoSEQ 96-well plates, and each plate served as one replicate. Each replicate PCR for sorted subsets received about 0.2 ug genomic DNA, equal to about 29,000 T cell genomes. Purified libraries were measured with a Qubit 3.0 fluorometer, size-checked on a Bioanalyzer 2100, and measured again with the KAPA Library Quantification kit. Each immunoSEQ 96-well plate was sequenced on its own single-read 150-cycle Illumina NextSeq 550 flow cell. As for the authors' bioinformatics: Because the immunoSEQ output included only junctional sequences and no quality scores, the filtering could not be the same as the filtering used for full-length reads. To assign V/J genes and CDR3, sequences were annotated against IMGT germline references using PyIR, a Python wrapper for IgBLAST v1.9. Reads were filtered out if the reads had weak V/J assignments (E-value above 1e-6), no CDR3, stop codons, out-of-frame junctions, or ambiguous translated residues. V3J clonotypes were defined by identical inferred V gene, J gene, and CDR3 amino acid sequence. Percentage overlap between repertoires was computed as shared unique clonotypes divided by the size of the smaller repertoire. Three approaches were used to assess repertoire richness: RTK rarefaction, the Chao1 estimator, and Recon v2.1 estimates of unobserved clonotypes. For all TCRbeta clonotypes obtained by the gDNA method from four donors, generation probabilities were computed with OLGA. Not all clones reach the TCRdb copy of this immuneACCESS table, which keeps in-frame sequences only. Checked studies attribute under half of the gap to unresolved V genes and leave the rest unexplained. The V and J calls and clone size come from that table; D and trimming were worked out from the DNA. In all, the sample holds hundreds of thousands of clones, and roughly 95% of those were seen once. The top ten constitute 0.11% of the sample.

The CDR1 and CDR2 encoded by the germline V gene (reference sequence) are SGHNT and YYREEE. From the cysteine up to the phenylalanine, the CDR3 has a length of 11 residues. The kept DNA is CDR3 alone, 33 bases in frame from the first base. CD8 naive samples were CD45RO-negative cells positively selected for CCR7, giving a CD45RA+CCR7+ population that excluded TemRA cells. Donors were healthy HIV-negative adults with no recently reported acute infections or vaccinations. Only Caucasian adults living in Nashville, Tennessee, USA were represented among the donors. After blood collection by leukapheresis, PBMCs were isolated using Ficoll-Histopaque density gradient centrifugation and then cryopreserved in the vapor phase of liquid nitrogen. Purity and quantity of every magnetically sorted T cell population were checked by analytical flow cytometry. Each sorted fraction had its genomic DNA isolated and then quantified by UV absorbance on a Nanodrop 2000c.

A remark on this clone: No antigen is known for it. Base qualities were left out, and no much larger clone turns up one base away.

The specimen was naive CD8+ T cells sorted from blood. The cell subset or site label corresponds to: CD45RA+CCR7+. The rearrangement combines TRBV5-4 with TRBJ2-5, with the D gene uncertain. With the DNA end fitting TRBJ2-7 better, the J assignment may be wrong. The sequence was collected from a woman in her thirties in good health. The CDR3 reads CASSLGGEQYF. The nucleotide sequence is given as TGTGCCAGCAGCTTGGGTGGCGAGCAGTACTTC.